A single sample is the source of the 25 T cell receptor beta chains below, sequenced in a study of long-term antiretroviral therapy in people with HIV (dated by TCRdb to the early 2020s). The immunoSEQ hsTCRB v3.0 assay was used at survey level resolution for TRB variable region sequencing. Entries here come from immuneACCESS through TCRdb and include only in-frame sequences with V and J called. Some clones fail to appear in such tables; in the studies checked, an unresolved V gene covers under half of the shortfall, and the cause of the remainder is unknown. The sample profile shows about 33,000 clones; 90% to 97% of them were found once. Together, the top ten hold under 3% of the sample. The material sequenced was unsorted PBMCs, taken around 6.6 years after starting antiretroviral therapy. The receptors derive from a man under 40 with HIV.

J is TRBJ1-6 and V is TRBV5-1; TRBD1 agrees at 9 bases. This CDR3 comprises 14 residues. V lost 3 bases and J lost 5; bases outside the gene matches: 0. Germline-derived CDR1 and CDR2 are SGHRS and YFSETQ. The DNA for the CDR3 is TGCGCCAGCAGCTGGGACAGGGATAATTCACCCCTCCACTTT. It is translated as CASSWDRDNSPLHF.

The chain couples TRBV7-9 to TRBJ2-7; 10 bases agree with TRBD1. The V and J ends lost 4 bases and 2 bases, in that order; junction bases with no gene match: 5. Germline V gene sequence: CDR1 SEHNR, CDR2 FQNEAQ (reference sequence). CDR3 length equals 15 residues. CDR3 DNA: TGTGCCAGCAGCTACGGACAGGGGGGGACCTACGAGCAGTACTTC. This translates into CASSYGQGGTYEQYF.

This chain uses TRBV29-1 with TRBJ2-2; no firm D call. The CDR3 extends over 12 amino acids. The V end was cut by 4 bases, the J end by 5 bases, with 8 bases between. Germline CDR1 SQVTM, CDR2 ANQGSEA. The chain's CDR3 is CSVASWTGELFF. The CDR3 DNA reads TGCAGCGTTGCCTCGTGGACCGGGGAGCTGTTTTTT.

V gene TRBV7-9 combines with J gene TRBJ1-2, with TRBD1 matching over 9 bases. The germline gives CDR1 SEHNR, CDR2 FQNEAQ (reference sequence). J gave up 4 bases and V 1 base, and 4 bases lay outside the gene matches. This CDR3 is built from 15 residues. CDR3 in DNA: TGTGCCAGCAGCTTAGTCGGGACAGGGTTCTATGGCTACACCTTC. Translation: CASSLVGTGFYGYTF.

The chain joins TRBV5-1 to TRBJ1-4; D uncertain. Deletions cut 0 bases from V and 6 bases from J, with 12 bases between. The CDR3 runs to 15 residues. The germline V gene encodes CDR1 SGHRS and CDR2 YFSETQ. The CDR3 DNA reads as TGCGCCAGCAGCTTGGCCTGGAGCGGAGATGAAAAACTGTTTTTT. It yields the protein CASSLAWSGDEKLFF.

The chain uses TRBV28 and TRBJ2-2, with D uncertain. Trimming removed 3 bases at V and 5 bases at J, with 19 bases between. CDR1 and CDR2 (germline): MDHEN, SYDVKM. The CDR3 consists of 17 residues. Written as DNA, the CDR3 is TGTGCCAGCAGTTTTCCACCCACAGCGAGTTTGACCGGGGAGCTGTTTTTT. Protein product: CASSFPPTASLTGELFF.

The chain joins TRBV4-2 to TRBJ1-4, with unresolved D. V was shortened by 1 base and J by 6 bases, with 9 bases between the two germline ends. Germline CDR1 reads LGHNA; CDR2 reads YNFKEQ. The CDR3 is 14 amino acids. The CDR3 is CASSQVGDYEKLFF. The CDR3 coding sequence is TGTGCCAGCAGCCAAGTGGGAGACTATGAAAAACTGTTTTTT.

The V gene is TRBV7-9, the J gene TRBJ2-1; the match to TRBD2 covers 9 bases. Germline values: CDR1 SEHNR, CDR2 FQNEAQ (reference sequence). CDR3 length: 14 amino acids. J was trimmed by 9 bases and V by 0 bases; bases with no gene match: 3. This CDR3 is CASSLAASGTEQFF. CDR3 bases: TGTGCCAGCAGCTTAGCGGCTAGCGGGACTGAGCAGTTCTTC.

CDR3 DNA sequence: TGTGCCAGCAGCCTGCTGGGGGAGCAGTACTTC. This encodes CASSLLGEQYF. The V and J genes are TRBV5-6 and TRBJ2-7; no reliable D call. Trimming cost V 4 bases and J 7 bases, with 9 bases left between them. Germline V gene sequence: CDR1 SGHDT, CDR2 YYEEEE. This CDR3 has 11 amino acids.

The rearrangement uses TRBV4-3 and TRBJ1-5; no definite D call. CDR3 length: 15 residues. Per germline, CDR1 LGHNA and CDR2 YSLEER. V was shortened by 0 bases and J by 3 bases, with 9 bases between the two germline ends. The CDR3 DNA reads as TGCGCCAGCAGCCAAGAAAGGGCAGACAATCAGCCCCAGCATTTT. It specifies CASSQERADNQPQHF.

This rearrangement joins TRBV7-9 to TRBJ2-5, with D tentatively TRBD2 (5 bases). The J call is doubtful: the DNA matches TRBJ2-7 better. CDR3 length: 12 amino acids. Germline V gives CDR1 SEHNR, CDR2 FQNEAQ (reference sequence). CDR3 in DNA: TGTGCCAGCAGAGCGGCGGGCTACGAGCAGTACTTC. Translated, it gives CASRAAGYEQYF.

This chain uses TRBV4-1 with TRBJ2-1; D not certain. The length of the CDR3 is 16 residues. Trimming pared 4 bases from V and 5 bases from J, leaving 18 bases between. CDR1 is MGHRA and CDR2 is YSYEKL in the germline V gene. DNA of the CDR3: TGCGCCAGCAGCCTCCCGGCGAGCGATCGCCACAATGAGCAGTTCTTC. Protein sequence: CASSLPASDRHNEQFF.

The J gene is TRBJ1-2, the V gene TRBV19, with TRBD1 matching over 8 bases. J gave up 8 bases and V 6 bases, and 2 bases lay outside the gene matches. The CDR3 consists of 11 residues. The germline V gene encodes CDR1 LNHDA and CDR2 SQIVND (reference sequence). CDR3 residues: CASSNRGGYTF. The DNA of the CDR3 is TGTGCCAGTAGCAACAGGGGGGGCTACACCTTC.

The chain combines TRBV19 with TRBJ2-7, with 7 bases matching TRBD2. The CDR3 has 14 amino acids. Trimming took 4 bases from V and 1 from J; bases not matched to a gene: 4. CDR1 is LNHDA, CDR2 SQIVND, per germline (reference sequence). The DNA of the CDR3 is TGTGCCAGTAGTAACGCCGGGAGGTCCTACGAGCAGTACTTC. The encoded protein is CASSNAGRSYEQYF.

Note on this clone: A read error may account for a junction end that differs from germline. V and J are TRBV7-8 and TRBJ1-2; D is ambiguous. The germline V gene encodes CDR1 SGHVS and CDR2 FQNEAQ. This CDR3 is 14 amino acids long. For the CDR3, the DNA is TGTGCCAGCAGCTTAAGTCATGAGGACTACGGCTACACCTTC. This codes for CASSLSHEDYGYTF.

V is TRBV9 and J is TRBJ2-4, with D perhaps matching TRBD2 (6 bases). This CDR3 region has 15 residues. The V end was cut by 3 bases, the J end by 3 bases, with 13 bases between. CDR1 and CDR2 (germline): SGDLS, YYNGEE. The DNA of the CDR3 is TGTGCCAGCAGCGCGAGCGGGCGAGGCAAAAACATTCAGTACTTC. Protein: CASSASGRGKNIQYF.

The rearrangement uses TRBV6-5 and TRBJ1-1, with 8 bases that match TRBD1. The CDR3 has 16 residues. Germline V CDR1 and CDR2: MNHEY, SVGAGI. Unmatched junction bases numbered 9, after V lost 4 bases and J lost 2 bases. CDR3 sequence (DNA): TGTGCCAGCAGTTTTACAGGGGGTAAGGGAAACACTGAAGCTTTCTTT. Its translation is CASSFTGGKGNTEAFF.

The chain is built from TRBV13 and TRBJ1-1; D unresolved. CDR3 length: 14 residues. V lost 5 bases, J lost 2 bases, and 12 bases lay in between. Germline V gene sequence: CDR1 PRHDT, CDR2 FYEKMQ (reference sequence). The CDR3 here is CASSTQLENTEAFF. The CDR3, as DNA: TGTGCCAGCAGCACCCAGCTAGAAAACACTGAAGCTTTCTTT.

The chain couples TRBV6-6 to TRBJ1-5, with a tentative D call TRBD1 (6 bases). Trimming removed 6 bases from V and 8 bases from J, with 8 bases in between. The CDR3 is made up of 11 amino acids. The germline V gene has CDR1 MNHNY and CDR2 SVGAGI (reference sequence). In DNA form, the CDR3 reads TGTGCCAGCAGCCCAGGGGAGCCCCAGCATTTT. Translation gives CASSPGEPQHF.

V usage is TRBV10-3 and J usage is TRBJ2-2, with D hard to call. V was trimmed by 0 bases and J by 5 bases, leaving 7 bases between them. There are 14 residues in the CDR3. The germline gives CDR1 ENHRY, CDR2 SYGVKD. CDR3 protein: CAISESKETGELFF. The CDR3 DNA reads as TGTGCCATCAGTGAGTCGAAGGAGACCGGGGAGCTGTTTTTT.

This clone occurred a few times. CDR3 region: CASSISGTGNQPQHF. As DNA, the CDR3 is TGTGCCAGTAGTATTTCAGGGACTGGCAATCAGCCCCAGCATTTT. The chain recombines TRBV19 with TRBJ1-5, with D possibly matching TRBD1 (5 bases). Trimming cost V 3 bases and J 2 bases, with 11 bases left between them. This CDR3 region has 15 residues. Germline loops: CDR1 LNHDA, CDR2 SQIVND (reference sequence).

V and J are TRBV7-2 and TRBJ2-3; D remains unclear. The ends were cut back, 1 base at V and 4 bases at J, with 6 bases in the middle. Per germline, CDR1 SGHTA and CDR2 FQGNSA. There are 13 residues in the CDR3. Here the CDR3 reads CASSLEGPDTQYF. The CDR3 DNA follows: TGTGCCAGCAGCTTAGAAGGGCCAGATACGCAGTATTTT.

The CDR3 reads CATTQTPGGDTEAFF. CDR3 coding DNA: TGTGCCACCACCCAGACCCCGGGTGGGGACACTGAAGCTTTCTTT. The chain has TRBV15 and TRBJ1-1; D not resolved. Germline CDR1 and CDR2: LNHNV and YYDKDF (reference sequence). V gave up 7 bases and J gave up 3 bases, with 18 bases separating them. The CDR3 sequence is 15 residues long.

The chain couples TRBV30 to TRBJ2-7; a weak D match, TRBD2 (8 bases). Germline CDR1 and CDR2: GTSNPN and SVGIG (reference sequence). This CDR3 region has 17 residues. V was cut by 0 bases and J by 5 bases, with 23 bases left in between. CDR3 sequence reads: CAWSVQGNSGGGDEQYF. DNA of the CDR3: TGTGCCTGGAGTGTACAGGGGAACAGCGGGGGAGGTGACGAGCAGTACTTC.

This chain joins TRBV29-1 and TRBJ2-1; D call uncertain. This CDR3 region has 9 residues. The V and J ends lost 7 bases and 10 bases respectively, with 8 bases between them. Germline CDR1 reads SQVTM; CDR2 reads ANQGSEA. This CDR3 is CSAGGEQFF. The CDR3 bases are TGCAGCGCGGGTGGCGAGCAGTTCTTC.